This TCR beta chain was observed in a study of response to subunit inactivated influenza vaccine. TCRdb fed the RT-PCR reads into MiXCR, producing one record per CDR3 protein. The sample lists over 650,000 distinct CDR3 sequences; less than 20% were seen once. This CDR3 region has 16 residues. CDR1 is DFQATT, CDR2 SNEGSKA, per germline (reference sequence). Unmatched junction bases numbered 10, after V lost 5 bases and J lost 2 bases. Turning to this clonotype: This may be a read error, as it is one base from a much larger clone. The CDR3 carries no conserved terminal phenylalanine or tryptophan, so it likely arises from a read error.

The chain employs TRBV20-1 and TRBJ2-2; 8 bases match TRBD1. The source material was PBMCs from blood, sampled around 5 days after vaccination. This receptor was obtained from a man aged 50 or older who received an inactivated influenza vaccine. The CDR3 coding sequence is TGCAGTGCTCGAGCTTCAGGGGGCGCAAACACCGGGGAGCTGTTTCTT. Translated: CSARASGGANTGELFL.